This TCR beta chain was captured in a study of shared clonotypes between healthy human individuals. Study-wide results and limits: A limitation of the genetic and exposure-history diversity represented arose from few donors.

CDR1 is SEHNR and CDR2 is FQNEAQ in the germline V gene (reference sequence). This CDR3 is built from 13 residues. The V and J ends lost 5 bases and 4 bases, in that order; junction bases with no gene match: 5. Every subset had its genomic DNA shared out evenly among several immunoSEQ plates. Profiled with immunoSEQ multiplex PCR; TCRdb holds only in-frame clones, not every one. The sample carries more than 2 million clones, just under 95% recorded once. As to this clone: The antigen remains unidentified.

Naive CD8 cells were CD45RO-negative, positively selected for CCR7, excluding terminally differentiated effector memory CD45RA+ cells. The receptor was isolated from a man aged 18 to 30 in good health. The sample was naive CD8+ T cells sorted from blood. This chain joins TRBV7-9 and TRBJ2-7; 7 positions match TRBD1. Here the CDR3 DNA reads TGTGCCAGCAGCCCCCCGGGACAGTACGAGCAGTACTTC. This encodes CASSPPGQYEQYF.